Below, 30 T cell receptor beta chains from the same sample are listed, as sequenced in a study of blood T cell repertoires in COVID-19. TCRdb keeps only in-frame clones here, not all; method: immunoSEQ multiplex PCR. The sample lists around 280,000 clones, roughly 89% seen once, with about 1.7% in the top ten. Sequencing was performed on PBMCs or T cells enriched from blood (not recorded which). These receptors all stem from a woman aged 40 to 49 who had recovered from COVID-19.

The chain joins TRBV19 to TRBJ1-2; D is unclear. CDR1 is LNHDA, CDR2 SQIVND, per germline (reference sequence). V was pared by 2 bases and J by 7 bases, with 14 bases between. The CDR3 spans 14 residues. The CDR3 spells CASSISFAEPGYTF. CDR3 DNA sequence: TGTGCCAGTAGTATATCTTTCGCGGAACCTGGCTACACCTTC.

This clone was observed once. V and J are TRBV6-5 and TRBJ1-6; D not certain. This CDR3 spans 11 amino acids. The V end was cut by 5 bases, the J end by 9 bases, with 5 bases between. From germline, CDR1 is MNHEY and CDR2 SVGAGI. The CDR3 spells CASSRSSPLHF. CDR3 nucleotides: TGTGCCAGCAGTCGCAGTTCACCCCTCCACTTT.

This clone was detected a few times. The chain links TRBV10-3 to TRBJ2-7; maybe TRBD2 (5 bases). Germline V gene lookup returns CDR1 ENHRY and CDR2 SYGVKD. Trimming took off 11 bases at V and 4 bases at J, with 15 bases between the two ends. This CDR3 is built from 12 residues. The CDR3 reads CAHGGQPYEQYF. The CDR3 DNA sequence: TGTGCCCATGGCGGGCAGCCTTACGAGCAGTACTTC.

The chain joins TRBV11-1 to TRBJ2-4; TRBD2 matches at 7 bases. V was clipped by 5 bases and J by 7 bases; unmatched bases: 14. CDR3 length: 16 residues. Germline values: CDR1 SGHAT, CDR2 FQDESV (reference sequence). CDR3 nucleotide sequence: TGTGCCAGCAGCCCACAAGGGTGGCGGGAGAGTAACATTCAGTACTTC. Translation gives CASSPQGWRESNIQYF.

The chain carries TRBV6-6 and TRBJ1-2; D not resolved. There are 13 residues in the CDR3. CDR1 and CDR2 (germline): MNHNY, SVGAGI (reference sequence). Trimming removed 6 bases from V and 3 bases from J, with 11 bases in between. CDR3: CASSDVGDYGYTF. The CDR3 coding sequence is TGTGCCAGCAGCGACGTAGGAGACTATGGCTACACCTTC.

The chain carries TRBV18 and TRBJ1-2; D is possibly TRBD1 (6 bases). Deletions cut 4 bases from V and 4 bases from J, with 16 bases between. CDR1 and CDR2 from the germline V gene are KGHSH and LQKENI. The CDR3 contains 15 residues. The CDR3 region has the DNA TGTGCCAGCTCACTGGGAGACAGGCCATTCTATGGCTACACCTTC. Its translation is CASSLGDRPFYGYTF.

The V call is TRBV5-1, the J call TRBJ1-6; TRBD1 matches 7 bases. Germline V CDR1 and CDR2: SGHRS, YFSETQ. V was clipped by 4 bases and J by 8 bases; unmatched bases: 6. The CDR3 has 14 residues. As DNA, the CDR3 is TGCGCCAGCAGCCAAGACAGGGATGATTCACCCCTCCACTTT. Amino acid sequence: CASSQDRDDSPLHF. Combining the CDR3 with reference TRBV5-1 and TRBJ1-6 gives the whole variable domain KAGVTQTPRYLIKTRGQQVTLSCSPISGHRSVSWYQQTPGQGLQFLFEYFSETQRNKGNFPGRFSGRQFSNSRSEMNVSTLELGDSALYLCASSQDRDDSPLHFGNGTRLTVT.

Notes on this clone: Additional DNA sequences in this sample encode the identical CDR3. The rearrangement joins TRBV5-1 to TRBJ2-5; 7 bases map to TRBD1. Unmatched junction bases numbered 4, after V lost 4 bases and J lost 1 base. Per the germline V gene, CDR1 is SGHRS and CDR2 is YFSETQ. The CDR3 is made up of 14 amino acids. CDR3 nucleotide sequence: TGCGCCAGCAGCCCGGGACAGATCCAAGAGACCCAGTACTTC. Translation gives CASSPGQIQETQYF.

The chain links TRBV5-1 to TRBJ1-6, with 8 bases lining up with TRBD1. This CDR3 region has 14 residues. The germline gives CDR1 SGHRS, CDR2 YFSETQ. V lost 0 bases to trimming and J lost 9 bases; unmatched junction nucleotides: 2. The CDR3 DNA is TGCGCCAGCAGCTTGGACAGGGGGGTTTCACCCCTCCACTTT. This translates into CASSLDRGVSPLHF.

CDR3 amino acids: CASATSGGADTQYF. The CDR3 coding sequence is TGCGCCAGCGCCACTAGCGGGGGGGCGGATACGCAGTATTTT. J is TRBJ2-3 and V is TRBV5-1; 13 bases match TRBD2. The CDR3 runs 14 residues. V lost 7 bases and J lost 6; bases outside the gene matches: 5. Germline loops: CDR1 SGHRS, CDR2 YFSETQ.

This clone was found once. This chain joins TRBV29-1 and TRBJ1-4, with 7 bases lining up with TRBD1. V lost 5 bases and J lost 7; bases outside the gene matches: 7. This CDR3 comprises 13 residues. Germline values: CDR1 SQVTM, CDR2 ANQGSEA. CDR3 loop: CSVQGGWGEKLFF. The CDR3 region has the DNA TGCAGCGTTCAAGGGGGCTGGGGTGAAAAACTGTTTTTT.

This clone has only one observation. The chain recombines TRBV2 with TRBJ1-2; TRBD1 agrees at 7 bases. Germline V gene sequence: CDR1 SNHLY, CDR2 FYNNEI. The CDR3 is made up of 14 amino acids. V lost 8 bases to trimming and J lost 4 bases; unmatched junction nucleotides: 10. This CDR3 reads CASLRGTEIYGYTF. DNA of the CDR3: TGTGCCAGCCTGAGGGGGACAGAGATCTATGGCTACACCTTC.

The chain employs TRBV4-3 and TRBJ2-2; D is uncertain. The CDR3 loop spans 13 amino acids. Germline CDR1 and CDR2: LGHNA and YSLEER. V was cut by 0 bases and J by 5 bases, with 4 bases left in between. The CDR3 sequence: CASSQDETGELFF. The DNA for the CDR3 is TGCGCCAGCAGCCAAGACGAGACCGGGGAGCTGTTTTTT.

The chain recombines TRBV29-1 with TRBJ2-1, with a weak D call TRBD2 (5 bases). The CDR3 has 16 amino acids. The germline CDR1 and CDR2 sequences are SQVTM and ANQGSEA. V lost 4 bases and J lost 1, with 17 bases in between. CDR3 loop: CSVARGSRGSYNEQFF. The CDR3 bases are TGCAGCGTTGCCCGAGGGTCCCGTGGGTCCTACAATGAGCAGTTCTTC.

The chain is built from TRBV6-2 or TRBV6-3 and TRBJ2-5; 15 positions match TRBD2. Germline-derived CDR1 and CDR2 are MNHEY and SVGEGT. The CDR3 is made up of 19 amino acids. The ends lost 1 base at V and 5 bases at J; junction bases unmatched: 11. The CDR3 loop reads CASSYWRRTSGRAGETQYF. The CDR3 coding sequence is TGTGCCAGCAGTTACTGGCGAAGGACTAGCGGGAGGGCCGGGGAGACCCAGTACTTC.

This chain links TRBV5-1 with TRBJ2-1; 12 nucleotides align to TRBD2. The trim removed 0 bases at V and 3 bases at J, leaving 4 bases unmatched. This CDR3 has 17 amino acids. Looked up from germline, CDR1 is SGHRS and CDR2 is YFSETQ. The CDR3 DNA reads TGCGCCAGCAGCTTGGTGGGACTAGCGGGTATCTACAATGAGCAGTTCTTC. This encodes CASSLVGLAGIYNEQFF.

This rearrangement joins TRBV5-1 to TRBJ2-1, with D unresolved. V lost 4 bases and J 11 bases, leaving 16 bases between the germline ends. Germline V CDR1 and CDR2: SGHRS, YFSETQ. The CDR3 contains 13 residues. The CDR3 here is CASSAEVSAKQFF. The CDR3 DNA follows: TGCGCCAGCAGCGCCGAGGTATCTGCTAAGCAGTTCTTC.

This clone has a handful of counts. The V call is TRBV9, the J call TRBJ2-3; 9 nucleotides line up with TRBD2. The germline gives CDR1 SGDLS, CDR2 YYNGEE. The CDR3 is 17 residues long. Germline trimming cut 0 bases from V and 2 bases from J; bases unmatched to any gene: 7. CDR3 in amino acids: CASSVGRAGGHTDTQYF. The CDR3 region has the DNA TGTGCCAGCAGCGTAGGTCGGGCGGGGGGGCACACAGATACGCAGTATTTT.

The rearrangement uses TRBV5-6 and TRBJ2-7, with D unclear. Trimming left V 0 bases short and J 3 bases short, with 7 bases between. CDR1 is SGHDT and CDR2 is YYEEEE in the germline V gene. The CDR3 is 13 amino acids. CDR3 amino acids: CASSLGRYYEQYF. The CDR3 DNA follows: TGTGCCAGCAGCTTGGGCAGGTACTACGAGCAGTACTTC.

V is TRBV5-5 and J is TRBJ1-4; 7 bases agree with TRBD1. The CDR3 runs 14 residues. Losses at the gene ends were 4 bases for V and 2 bases for J; bases not matched to a gene: 2. From germline, CDR1 is SGHKS and CDR2 YYEKEE (reference sequence). CDR3 region: CASSTDRTNEKLFF. The CDR3, as DNA: TGTGCCAGCAGCACGGACAGGACTAATGAAAAACTGTTTTTT.

This sequence joins TRBV3-1 (or the pseudogene TRBV3-2) and TRBJ2-1, with TRBD2 as a possible D gene (6 bases). V was shortened by 1 base and J by 4 bases, with 8 bases between the two germline ends. The CDR3 runs 14 residues. Germline V lookup: CDR1 LGHDT, CDR2 YNNKEL (reference sequence). The chain's CDR3 is CASSQAGEYNEQFF. CDR3 sequence (DNA): TGTGCCAGCAGCCAAGCGGGAGAGTACAATGAGCAGTTCTTC.

This chain connects TRBV5-1 to TRBJ1-1, with 9 bases aligning to TRBD1. CDR1 is SGHRS and CDR2 is YFSETQ in the germline V gene. The CDR3 extends over 13 amino acids. Losses at the gene ends were 5 bases for V and 8 bases for J; bases not matched to a gene: 7. CDR3 DNA: TGCGCCAGCAGACTAACGGGACAGGGCGAAGCTTTCTTT. It codes for CASRLTGQGEAFF. Together with reference TRBV5-1 and TRBJ1-1, the CDR3 gives the full variable domain: KAGVTQTPRYLIKTRGQQVTLSCSPISGHRSVSWYQQTPGQGLQFLFEYFSETQRNKGNFPGRFSGRQFSNSRSEMNVSTLELGDSALYLCASRLTGQGEAFFGQGTRLTVV.

The chain couples TRBV14 to TRBJ2-1; D is perhaps TRBD2 (7 bases). Germline V gene lookup returns CDR1 SGHDN and CDR2 FVKESK. The CDR3 length is 14 residues. Trimming pared 4 bases from V and 2 bases from J, leaving 9 bases between. In DNA, the CDR3 is TGTGCCAGCAGCCCGCGGGGGCCCTACAATGAGCAGTTCTTC. It encodes CASSPRGPYNEQFF.

The chain carries TRBV10-3 and TRBJ2-1, with D tentatively TRBD1 (5 bases). The CDR3 covers 16 residues. V was shortened by 3 bases and J by 0 bases, with 12 bases between the two germline ends. Germline loops: CDR1 ENHRY, CDR2 SYGVKD. CDR3 DNA: TGTGCCATCAGTGATGACAGCTCGAGCTCCTACAATGAGCAGTTCTTC. It encodes CAISDDSSSSYNEQFF.

This chain joins TRBV11-2 and TRBJ1-3; 8 bases line up with TRBD1. Germline assignment: CDR1 SGHAT and CDR2 FQNNGV. This CDR3 is built from 16 residues. J gave up 7 bases and V 1 base, and 9 bases lay outside the gene matches. CDR3 in DNA: TGTGCCAGCAGCTTAGTTCTGACAGGGGCGCAGAACACCATATATTTT. Translated: CASSLVLTGAQNTIYF.

The chain is built from TRBV14 and TRBJ1-1; D is unclear. The CDR3 consists of 12 residues. Per the germline V gene, CDR1 is SGHDN and CDR2 is FVKESK. The V end lost 9 bases, the J end lost 4 bases, and 12 bases lay between the germline ends. The CDR3 spells CASGEGTTEAFF. DNA of the CDR3: TGTGCCAGTGGGGAGGGTACCACTGAAGCTTTCTTT.

The J gene is TRBJ1-2, the V gene TRBV18; D call uncertain. Germline V CDR1 and CDR2: KGHSH, LQKENI. Trimming pared 5 bases from V and 0 bases from J, leaving 10 bases between. There are 14 residues in the CDR3. The CDR3 bases are TGTGCCAGCTCATCCGACACAGCTAACTATGGCTACACCTTC. This codes for CASSSDTANYGYTF. Looking up the rest from reference TRBV18 and TRBJ1-2 gives the full variable domain: NAGVMQNPRHLVRRRGQEARLRCSPMKGHSHVYWYRQLPEEGLKFMVYLQKENIIDESGMPKERFSAEFPKEGPSILRIQQVVRGDSAAYFCASSSDTANYGYTFGSGTRLTVV.

The rearrangement links TRBV9 to TRBJ2-5, with D perhaps TRBD2 (6 bases). Per germline, CDR1 SGDLS and CDR2 YYNGEE. The CDR3 is 14 amino acids. V was pared by 2 bases and J by 5 bases, with 13 bases between. In DNA, the CDR3 is TGTGCCAGCAGCGTGGGGGAGGAGGGGGAGACCCAGTACTTC. The encoded protein is CASSVGEEGETQYF. Variable domain in full (rest from reference TRBV9 and TRBJ2-5): DSGVTQTPKHLITATGQRVTLRCSPRSGDLSVYWYQQSLDQGLQFLIQYYNGEERAKGNILERFSAQQFPDLHSELNLSSLELGDSALYFCASSVGEEGETQYFGPGTRLLVL.

This clone was observed a single time. The CDR3 sequence is CASSPLASGATYEQYF. In DNA form, the CDR3 reads TGCGCCAGCAGCCCCCTGGCTAGCGGGGCGACCTACGAGCAGTACTTC. This rearrangement joins TRBV5-1 to TRBJ2-7; TRBD2 matches 9 bases. Germline lookup yields CDR1 SGHRS and CDR2 YFSETQ. After removal of 4 bases from V and 2 bases from J, the junction contained 10 bases not matched to a gene. The CDR3 length is 16 residues.

This clone has more than one count but fewer than ten. The chain links TRBV7-2 to TRBJ1-1; D is ambiguous. The CDR3 is 13 residues long. Trimming took off 2 bases at V and 3 bases at J, with 7 bases between the two ends. Germline V gene data show CDR1 as SGHTA and CDR2 as FQGNSA. The CDR3 spells CASSLYRDTEAFF. CDR3 DNA: TGTGCCAGCAGCTTATACCGGGACACTGAAGCTTTCTTT.